This entry lists 6 T cell receptor beta chains sequenced from one sample in a study of T cell responses to AZD1222 COVID-19 vaccine. The data were produced by immunoSEQ multiplex PCR, yet TCRdb's version contains in-frame clones alone and is incomplete. Of about 98,000 clones detected, about 88% appear once; the ten largest clones hold 4% to 6%. The source material was peripheral blood, sampled on day 0 of AZD1222 vaccination. The receptor source for this set is an adult in good health.

This clone was found a few times. The V and J genes are TRBV9 and TRBJ2-3; 7 positions agree with TRBD1. The CDR3 runs to 16 residues. Looked up from germline, CDR1 is SGDLS and CDR2 is YYNGEE. V dropped 2 bases and J dropped 6; count of bases not matched to a gene: 12. The CDR3 is CASSVVGGLRGDTQYF. CDR3 coding DNA: TGTGCCAGCAGCGTTGTGGGTGGACTCAGGGGGGATACGCAGTATTTT.

The chain couples TRBV28 to TRBJ1-2; D gene ambiguous. This CDR3 is built from 14 residues. Germline CDR1 and CDR2: MDHEN and SYDVKM. V dropped 3 bases and J dropped 6 bases, with 14 bases sitting between them. CDR3 residues: CASSLWGGGNGYTF. The CDR3 DNA reads as TGTGCCAGCAGTTTGTGGGGTGGAGGAAATGGCTACACCTTC.

The chain uses TRBV20-1 and TRBJ2-7, with D unresolved. The CDR3 runs to 10 residues. Germline loops: CDR1 DFQATT, CDR2 SNEGSKA (reference sequence). V was trimmed by 3 bases and J by 5 bases, leaving 5 bases between them. The CDR3: CSASGNEQYF. The CDR3 coding sequence is TGCAGTGCTAGTGGCAACGAGCAGTACTTC.

This clone occurred once. J is TRBJ1-3 and V is TRBV30; TRBD1 is a possible D gene (5 bases). The V end was cut by 0 bases, the J end by 0 bases, with 12 bases between. The CDR3 covers 16 residues. The germline gives CDR1 GTSNPN, CDR2 SVGIG (reference sequence). The CDR3 region has the DNA TGTGCCTGGAGTGTACCGGGGGTCCGCTCTGGAAACACCATATATTTT. The encoded protein is CAWSVPGVRSGNTIYF.

V and J are TRBV5-1 and TRBJ2-1, with 10 bases identical to TRBD1. From germline, CDR1 is SGHRS and CDR2 YFSETQ. With 4 bases clipped from V and 5 bases from J, the junction kept 9 bases outside the gene matches. CDR3 length: 16 amino acids. The CDR3 DNA follows: TGCGCCAGCAGCAGCGACAGGGGGCTTTCAAACAATGAGCAGTTCTTC. This gives the protein CASSSDRGLSNNEQFF.

The rearrangement links TRBV7-2 to TRBJ2-1, with D tentatively TRBD2 (6 bases). Trimming left V 5 bases short and J 0 bases short, with 20 bases between. This CDR3 region has 18 residues. In germline, CDR1 is SGHTA, CDR2 FQGNSA. In nucleotides, the CDR3 is TGTGCCAGCAGCAGAGGAGGGGTGGGAGTTCTCTCCTACAATGAGCAGTTCTTC. It is translated as CASSRGGVGVLSYNEQFF. Together with reference TRBV7-2 and TRBJ2-1, the CDR3 gives the full variable domain: GAGVSQSPSNKVTEKGKDVELRCDPISGHTALYWYRQSLGQGLEFLIYFQGNSAPDKSGLPSDRFSAERTGGSVSTLTIQRTQQEDSAVYLCASSRGGVGVLSYNEQFFGPGTRLTVL.